This TCR beta chain was documented in a study of cytomegalovirus exposure and HLA in healthy donors. Study at large: There were 75 million to 95 million unique TCRs (from HLA-typed donors) in an early data release. Genotyping of more than 300 donors showed that roughly 83% belonged to the Caucasian-associated ancestry cluster.

Points on this clone: Its antigen is still unknown.

The PCR was carried out with 60 Vbeta primers and 13 Jbeta primers. Libraries were prepared by immunoSEQ multiplex PCR; TCRdb keeps only in-frame clonotypes and omits some of them. Of fewer than 120,000 clones in the sample, around 76% were seen once. General study points: The CMV antigen specificity of a few CMV-associated chains was confirmed through in vitro analysis.

Germline CDR1 is GTSNPN and CDR2 is SVGIG (reference sequence). The V segment lost 3 bases and the J segment 6 bases; nucleotides outside the gene matches: 14. CDR3 length equals 16 residues. The receptor comes from a man younger than 45 in good health and CMV-seropositive. This chain connects TRBV30 to TRBJ1-1, with 9 positions matching TRBD1. Sample: PBMCs. The CDR3 DNA follows: TGTGCCTGGAGCCTCCGGGACAGGGAACTGATGGCTGAAGCTTTCTTT. The encoded protein is CAWSLRDRELMAEAFF. Filled out from reference TRBV30 and TRBJ1-1, the complete variable domain reads SQTIHQWPATLVQPVGSPLSLECTVEGTSNPNLYWYRQAAGRGLQLLFYSVGIGQISSEVPQNLSASRPQDRQFILSSKKLLLSDSGFYLCAWSLRDRELMAEAFFGQGTRLTVV.